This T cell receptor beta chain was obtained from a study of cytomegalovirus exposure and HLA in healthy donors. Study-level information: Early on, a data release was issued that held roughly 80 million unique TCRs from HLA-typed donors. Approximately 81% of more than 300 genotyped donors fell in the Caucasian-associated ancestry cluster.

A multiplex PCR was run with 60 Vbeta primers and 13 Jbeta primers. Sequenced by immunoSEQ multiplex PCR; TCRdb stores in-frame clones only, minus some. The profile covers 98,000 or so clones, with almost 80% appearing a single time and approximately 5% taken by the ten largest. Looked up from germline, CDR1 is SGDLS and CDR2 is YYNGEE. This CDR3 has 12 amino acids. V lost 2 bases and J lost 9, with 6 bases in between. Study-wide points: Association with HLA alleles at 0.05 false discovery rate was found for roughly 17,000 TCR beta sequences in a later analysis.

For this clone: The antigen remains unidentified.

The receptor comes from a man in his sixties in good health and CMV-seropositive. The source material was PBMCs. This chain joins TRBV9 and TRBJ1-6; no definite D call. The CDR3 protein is CASSVSFSPLHF. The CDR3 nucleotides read TGTGCCAGCAGCGTCTCTTTTTCACCCCTCCACTTT.